Given below is one TCR beta chain in context. Its antigen is currently unknown. The source of the sample is a study of brain T cells in children with intractable seizures. Notes on the study in general: Viral specificity was inferred only from CDR3 similarity; HCMV serostatus was unknown. Pre- and post-surgery blood differed in depth, so pre-surgery absences may be undersampling.

Libraries were prepared by immunoSEQ multiplex PCR; TCRdb keeps only in-frame clonotypes and omits some of them. Here the sample spans around 80,000 clones, roughly 89% being singletons. Only cases whose brain tissue showed the highest T cell transcript signatures were sequenced. At least one anti-epileptic drug was given before surgery. Germline CDR1 is SGHNT and CDR2 is YYREEE (reference sequence). V lost 3 bases, J lost 4 bases, and 19 bases lay in between. The length of the CDR3 is 16 residues. The clonotype was recovered from a girl aged 2-15 years with Rasmussen encephalitis and intractable seizures. This chain uses TRBV5-4 with TRBJ2-5, with D perhaps TRBD2 (6 bases). The input for sequencing was peripheral blood, taken at surgery. The CDR3 DNA sequence: TGTGCCAGCAGCTCGGAACTCTCGGGACTTCGAGAGACCCAGTACTTC. It encodes CASSSELSGLRETQYF.